The subject of this entry is one T cell receptor beta chain. Its antigen is not known. These data belong to a study of cytomegalovirus exposure and HLA in healthy donors. The PCR had 60 Vbeta and 13 Jbeta primers. Clones were read by immunoSEQ multiplex PCR, and TCRdb kept only the in-frame ones, dropping some. Here the sample spans around 100,000 clones, about four fifths being singletons. Overall study findings and caveats: Presence/absence analysis assumed near-uniform sequencing depth across donors.

The germline gives CDR1 SGHRS, CDR2 YFSETQ. Trimming left V 2 bases short and J 6 bases short, with 15 bases between. The CDR3 is 14 amino acids. The rearrangement joins TRBV5-1 to TRBJ2-7, with a possible D match to TRBD1 (6 bases). The sequence derives from a man aged 25-45 years in good health and CMV-seronegative. The sample was PBMCs. The CDR3 spells CASSLTGKGLEQYF. CDR3 nucleotides: TGCGCCAGCAGCTTAACAGGGAAGGGCCTCGAGCAGTACTTC.